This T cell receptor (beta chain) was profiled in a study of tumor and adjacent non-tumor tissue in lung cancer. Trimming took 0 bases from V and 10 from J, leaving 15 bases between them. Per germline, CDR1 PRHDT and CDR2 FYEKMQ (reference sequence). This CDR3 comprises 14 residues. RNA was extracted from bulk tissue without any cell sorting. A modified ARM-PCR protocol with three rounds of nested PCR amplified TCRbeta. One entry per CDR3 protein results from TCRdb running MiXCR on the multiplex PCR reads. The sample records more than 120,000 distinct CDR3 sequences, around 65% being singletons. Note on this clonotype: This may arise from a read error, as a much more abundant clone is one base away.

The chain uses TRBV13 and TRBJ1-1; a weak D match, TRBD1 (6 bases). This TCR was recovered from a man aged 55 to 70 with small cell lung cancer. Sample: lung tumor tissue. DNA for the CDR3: TGTGCCAGCAGCTTAGGATCGGGGGCCAGTGTAGCTTTCTTT. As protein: CASSLGSGASVAFF.